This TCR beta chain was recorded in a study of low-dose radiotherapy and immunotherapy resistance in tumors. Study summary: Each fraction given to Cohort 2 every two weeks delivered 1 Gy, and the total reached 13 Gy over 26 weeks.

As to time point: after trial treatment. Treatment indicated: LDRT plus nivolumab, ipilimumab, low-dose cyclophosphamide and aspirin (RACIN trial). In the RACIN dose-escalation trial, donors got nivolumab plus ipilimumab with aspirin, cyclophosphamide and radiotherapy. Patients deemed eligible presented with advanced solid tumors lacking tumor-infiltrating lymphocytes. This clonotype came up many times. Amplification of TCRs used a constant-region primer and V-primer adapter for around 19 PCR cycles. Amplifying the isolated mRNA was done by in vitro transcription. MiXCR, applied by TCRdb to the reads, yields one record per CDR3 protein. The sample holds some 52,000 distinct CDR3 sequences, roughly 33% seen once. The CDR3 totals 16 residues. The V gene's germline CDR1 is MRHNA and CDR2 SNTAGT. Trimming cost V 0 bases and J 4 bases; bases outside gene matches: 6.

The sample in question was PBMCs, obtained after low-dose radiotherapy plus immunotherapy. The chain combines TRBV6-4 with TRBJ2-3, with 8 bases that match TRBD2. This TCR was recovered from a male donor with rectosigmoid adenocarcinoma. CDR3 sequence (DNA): TGTGCCAGCAGTGACTCGGGCGGGGGGCCCTCAGATACGCAGTATTTT. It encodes CASSDSGGGPSDTQYF.